This passage covers 10 T cell receptor beta chains from one sample sequenced in a study of T cells after yellow fever vaccination. TCRdb re-called the 5' RACE reads with MiXCR, one entry per CDR3 protein. Altogether 150,000 to 200,000 distinct CDR3 sequences are present, 5.5% to 7.5% being singletons, with the ten largest covering about 2.7%. Source: CD4+ T cells sorted from PBMCs, taken on the day of the first yellow fever vaccination. The receptors shown here come from a man between 18 and 35 years old who received the YFV17D yellow fever vaccine.

In this sample, this clonotype turned up a few times. The chain is built from TRBV2 and TRBJ2-7, with 8 bases lining up with TRBD2. This CDR3 has 14 residues. Germline V gene data show CDR1 as SNHLY and CDR2 as FYNNEI. Trimming at V came to 9 bases and at J to 4 bases, leaving 11 bases not matched to a gene. The CDR3 DNA reads TGTGCCAGTCGATGGGGAGCGGGGGAATACGAGCAGTACTTC. Translated: CASRWGAGEYEQYF.

A few counts support this clonotype. The chain links TRBV10-2 to TRBJ2-5; the D call may be TRBD1 or TRBD2 (5 bases each). V was pared by 4 bases and J by 6 bases, with 24 bases between. The CDR3 extends over 17 amino acids. Germline V gene data show CDR1 as WSHSY and CDR2 as SAAADI. CDR3 sequence (DNA): TGCGCCAGCAGTGGTGGACTCCGGGACGGACTGAGGAAGACCCAGTACTTC. The encoded protein is CASSGGLRDGLRKTQYF.

The chain combines TRBV6-4 with TRBJ2-1; 11 bases map to TRBD1. After removal of 6 bases from V and 0 bases from J, the junction contained 13 bases not matched to a gene. The germline CDR1 and CDR2 sequences are MRHNA and SNTAGT. CDR3 size: 19 residues. The CDR3 sequence is CASRALGTGGSGSYNEQFF. The CDR3 DNA sequence: TGTGCCAGCAGGGCCCTCGGGACAGGGGGTAGCGGCTCCTACAATGAGCAGTTCTTC.

Ten or more counts support this clonotype. This chain joins TRBV5-1 and TRBJ2-3, with D uncertain. CDR1 is SGHRS, CDR2 YFSETQ, per germline. The CDR3 sequence is 15 residues long. Trimming took 0 bases from V and 4 from J, leaving 12 bases between them. The CDR3 loop reads CASSLDPAPPDTQYF. Here the CDR3 DNA reads TGCGCCAGCAGCTTGGATCCCGCCCCCCCAGATACGCAGTATTTT.

The sample holds a few counts of this clonotype. The chain has TRBV15 and TRBJ2-1; D may be TRBD2 (6 bases). The CDR3 consists of 12 residues. Per germline, CDR1 LNHNV and CDR2 YYDKDF (reference sequence). Between the trimmed V and J ends, which lost 3 bases and 13 bases, there was a span of 13 bases. The CDR3 DNA reads as TGTGCCACCAGCAGTCCGGGACTCCCTCAGTTCTTC. It yields the protein CATSSPGLPQFF. The full variable domain, with the rest looked up from reference TRBV15 and TRBJ2-1, is DAMVIQNPRYQVTQFGKPVTLSCSQTLNHNVMYWYQQKSSQAPKLLFHYYDKDFNNEADTPDNFQSRRPNTSFCFLDIRSPGLGDTAMYLCATSSPGLPQFFGPGTRLTVL.

This clonotype was picked up many times. The rearrangement joins TRBV12-3 or TRBV12-4 to TRBJ1-5; the D gene is possibly TRBD1 (6 bases). The germline V and J ends were trimmed by 2 bases and 0 bases, with 11 bases remaining between them. CDR3 length: 16 residues. In DNA, the CDR3 is TGTGCCAGCAGTTTATTTGGGGGCAATAGCAATCAGCCCCAGCATTTT. As protein: CASSLFGGNSNQPQHF.

This clonotype has a count of ten or more. The chain links TRBV12-3 or TRBV12-4 to TRBJ2-2, with D perhaps matching TRBD2 (5 bases). Deletions cut 7 bases from V and 0 bases from J, with 9 bases between. This CDR3 has 14 residues. CDR3 bases: TGTGCCAGCACCCGGAGGCCGAACACCGGGGAGCTGTTTTTT. It translates to CASTRRPNTGELFF.

This clonotype was detected many times. This chain uses TRBV24-1 with TRBJ2-1, with TRBD1 matching over 8 bases. The CDR3 spans 15 residues. The V segment lost 0 bases and the J segment 9 bases; nucleotides outside the gene matches: 6. Germline V gene data show CDR1 as KGHDR and CDR2 as SFDVKD. The CDR3 region is CATSDLAGGNFEQFF. The CDR3 nucleotides read TGTGCCACCAGTGATTTGGCAGGGGGCAATTTTGAGCAGTTCTTC.

This clonotype came up many times. The CDR3 loop is CASSPGASAGETQYF. The CDR3 DNA sequence: TGCGCCAGCAGCCCGGGGGCCTCCGCCGGAGAGACCCAGTACTTC. V is TRBV5-1 and J is TRBJ2-5; D tentatively reads TRBD1 or TRBD2 (6 bases each). This CDR3 contains 15 residues. Germline assignment: CDR1 SGHRS and CDR2 YFSETQ. V gave up 4 bases and J gave up 4 bases, with 17 bases separating them.

This clonotype was counted at least ten times. J is TRBJ2-3 and V is TRBV7-2; D is unresolved. CDR3 length equals 14 residues. V was shortened by 3 bases and J by 2 bases, with 9 bases between the two germline ends. The germline CDR1 and CDR2 sequences are SGHTA and FQGNSA. CDR3 nucleotides: TGTGCCAGCAGCTTTGGGTCGTACACAGATACGCAGTATTTT. Protein sequence: CASSFGSYTDTQYF. The full variable domain, completed using reference TRBV7-2 and TRBJ2-3, is GAGVSQSPSNKVTEKGKDVELRCDPISGHTALYWYRQSLGQGLEFLIYFQGNSAPDKSGLPSDRFSAERTGGSVSTLTIQRTQQEDSAVYLCASSFGSYTDTQYFGPGTRLTVL.